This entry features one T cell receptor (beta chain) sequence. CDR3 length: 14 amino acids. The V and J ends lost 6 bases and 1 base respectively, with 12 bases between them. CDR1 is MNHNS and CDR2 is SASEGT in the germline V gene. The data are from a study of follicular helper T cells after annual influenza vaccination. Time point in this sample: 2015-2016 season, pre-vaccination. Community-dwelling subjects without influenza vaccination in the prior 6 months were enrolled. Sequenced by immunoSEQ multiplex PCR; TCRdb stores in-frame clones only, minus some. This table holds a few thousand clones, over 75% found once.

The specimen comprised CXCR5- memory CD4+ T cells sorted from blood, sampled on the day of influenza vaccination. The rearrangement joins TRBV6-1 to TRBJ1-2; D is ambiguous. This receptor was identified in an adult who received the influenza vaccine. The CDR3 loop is CASRVGQINYGYTF. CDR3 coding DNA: TGTGCCAGCAGAGTTGGCCAGATTAACTATGGCTACACCTTC.